Detailed here is one T cell receptor beta chain. The antigen is not known. TCRdb's table, derived via immunoSEQ multiplex PCR, lists solely in-frame clones and lacks some. The table lists roughly 53,000 clones, 80% to 90% of them singletons. Trimming shortened V by 1 base and J by 2 bases, and 11 bases separated the two germline ends. CDR3 length: 16 residues. Germline V gene lookup returns CDR1 SGHVS and CDR2 FQNEAQ. Focal radiation and CTLA-4 blockade (ipilimumab) were tested in chemo-refractory metastatic non-small-cell lung cancer patients. This sample was taken from a study of radiotherapy plus CTLA-4 blockade in lung cancer. Points from the study as a whole: In blood, after radiotherapy plus ipilimumab, tumor-derived TCR clones expanded. Reportedly, early blood T cell clone dynamics best predicted response, with interferon-beta.

The rearrangement links TRBV7-8 to TRBJ2-2, with D perhaps TRBD1 (5 bases). This clonotype was sampled from a human donor with non-small cell lung cancer whose response to radiotherapy plus ipilimumab could not be evaluated. Here the sequenced sample was peripheral blood, taken from a patient treated with radiotherapy plus ipilimumab. For the CDR3, the DNA is TGTGCCAGCAGCTTAGTTGCAGGGATTAACACCGGGGAGCTGTTTTTT. Amino acids: CASSLVAGINTGELFF.